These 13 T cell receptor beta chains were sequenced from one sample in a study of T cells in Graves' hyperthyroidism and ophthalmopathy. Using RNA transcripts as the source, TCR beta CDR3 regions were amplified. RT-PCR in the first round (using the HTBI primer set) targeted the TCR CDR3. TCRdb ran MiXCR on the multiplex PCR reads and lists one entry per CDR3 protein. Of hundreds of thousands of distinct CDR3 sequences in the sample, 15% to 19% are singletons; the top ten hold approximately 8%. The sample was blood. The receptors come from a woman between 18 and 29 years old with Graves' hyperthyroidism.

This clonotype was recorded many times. CDR3 residues: CASSYSFRFSYNEQFF. The CDR3 nucleotides read TGTGCCAGCAGTTACTCTTTCCGATTCTCTTACAATGAGCAGTTCTTC. V usage is TRBV6-5 and J usage is TRBJ2-1; D call uncertain. V was shortened by 0 bases and J by 4 bases, with 13 bases between the two germline ends. From germline, CDR1 is MNHEY and CDR2 SVGAGI. This CDR3 contains 16 residues.

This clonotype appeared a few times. The CDR3 bases are TGTGCCAGCAGCCCCGAGTTTATCTCCTACGAGCAGTACTTC. This sequence encodes CASSPEFISYEQYF. This rearrangement joins TRBV12-3 or TRBV12-4 to TRBJ2-7; D gene uncertain. This CDR3 region has 14 residues. The V gene lost 6 bases and the J gene lost 0 bases, with 12 bases spanning the gap.

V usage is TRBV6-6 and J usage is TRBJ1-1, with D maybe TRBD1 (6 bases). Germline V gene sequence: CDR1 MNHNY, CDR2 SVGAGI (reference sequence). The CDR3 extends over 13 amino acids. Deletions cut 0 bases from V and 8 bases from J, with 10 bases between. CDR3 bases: TGTGCCAGCAGTTACTCCTGGGGGCGGGAAGCTTTCTTT. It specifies CASSYSWGREAFF.

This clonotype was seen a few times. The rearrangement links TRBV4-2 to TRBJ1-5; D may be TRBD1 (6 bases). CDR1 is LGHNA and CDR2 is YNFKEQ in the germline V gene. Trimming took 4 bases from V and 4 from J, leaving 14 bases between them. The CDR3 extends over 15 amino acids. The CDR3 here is CASSLTKDSNQPQHF. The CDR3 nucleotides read TGTGCCAGCAGCCTGACGAAGGACAGTAATCAGCCCCAGCATTTT.

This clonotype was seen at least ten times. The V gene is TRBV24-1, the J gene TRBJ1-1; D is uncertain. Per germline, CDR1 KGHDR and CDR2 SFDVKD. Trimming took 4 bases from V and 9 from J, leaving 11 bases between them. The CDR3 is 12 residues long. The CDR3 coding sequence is TGTGCCACCAGTGACCCGACTACTAAAGCTTTCTTT. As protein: CATSDPTTKAFF.

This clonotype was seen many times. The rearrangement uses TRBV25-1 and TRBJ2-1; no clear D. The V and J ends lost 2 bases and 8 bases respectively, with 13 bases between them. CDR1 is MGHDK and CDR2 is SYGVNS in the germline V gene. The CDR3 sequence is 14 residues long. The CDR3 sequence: CASSEPHKSDEQFF. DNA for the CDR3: TGTGCCAGCAGTGAACCCCATAAGTCGGATGAGCAGTTCTTC.

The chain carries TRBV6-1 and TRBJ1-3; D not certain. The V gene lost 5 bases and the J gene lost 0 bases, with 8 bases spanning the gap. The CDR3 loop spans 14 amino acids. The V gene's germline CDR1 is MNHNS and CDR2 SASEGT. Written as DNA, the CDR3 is TGTGCCAGCAGTTTATCGATCTCTGGAAACACCATATATTTT. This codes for CASSLSISGNTIYF.

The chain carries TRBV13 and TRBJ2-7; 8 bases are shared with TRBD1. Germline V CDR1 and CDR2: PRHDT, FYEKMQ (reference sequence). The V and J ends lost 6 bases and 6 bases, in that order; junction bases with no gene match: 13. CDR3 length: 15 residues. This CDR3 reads CASSSGFRGLSEQYF. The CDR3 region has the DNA TGTGCCAGCAGTTCTGGGTTCAGGGGGCTGTCCGAGCAGTACTTC.

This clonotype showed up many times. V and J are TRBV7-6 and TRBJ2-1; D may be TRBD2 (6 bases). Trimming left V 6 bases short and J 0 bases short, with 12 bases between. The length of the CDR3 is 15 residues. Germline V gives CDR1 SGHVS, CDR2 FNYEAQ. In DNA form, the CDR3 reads TGTGCCAGCAGGACCTTGGGGGGCTCCTACAATGAGCAGTTCTTC. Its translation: CASRTLGGSYNEQFF.

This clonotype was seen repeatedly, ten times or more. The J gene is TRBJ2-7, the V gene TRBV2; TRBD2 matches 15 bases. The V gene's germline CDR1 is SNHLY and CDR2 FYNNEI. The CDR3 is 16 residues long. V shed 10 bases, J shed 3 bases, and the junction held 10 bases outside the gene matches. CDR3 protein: CATKGTSGGTNYEQYF. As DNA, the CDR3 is TGTGCCACCAAAGGGACTAGCGGGGGGACCAACTACGAGCAGTACTTC.

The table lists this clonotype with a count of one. The CDR3: CASSPRTSGSHEQFF. Here the CDR3 DNA reads TGTGCCAGCAGCCCCCGGACTAGCGGGAGCCATGAGCAGTTCTTC. The rearrangement joins TRBV11-2 to TRBJ2-1, with 13 bases that match TRBD2. V lost 5 bases to trimming and J lost 8 bases; unmatched junction nucleotides: 6. The CDR3 totals 15 residues. Germline V gene sequence: CDR1 SGHAT, CDR2 FQNNGV.

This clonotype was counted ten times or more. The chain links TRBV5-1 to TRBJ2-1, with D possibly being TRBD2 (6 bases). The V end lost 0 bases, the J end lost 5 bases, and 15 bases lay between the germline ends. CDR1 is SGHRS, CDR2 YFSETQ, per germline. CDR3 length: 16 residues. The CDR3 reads CASSLDRGGPHNEQFF. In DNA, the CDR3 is TGCGCCAGCAGCTTGGACAGAGGAGGGCCCCACAATGAGCAGTTCTTC.

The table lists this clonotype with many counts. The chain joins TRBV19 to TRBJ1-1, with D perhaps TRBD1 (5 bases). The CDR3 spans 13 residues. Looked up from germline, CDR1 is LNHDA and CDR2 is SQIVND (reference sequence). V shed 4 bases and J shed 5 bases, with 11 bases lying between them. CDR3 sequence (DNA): TGTGCCAGTAGTACGGTAGGGGAAACTGAAGCTTTCTTT. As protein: CASSTVGETEAFF.